This TCR beta chain derives from a study of T cell changes during pregnancy in multiple sclerosis. Assay: immunoSEQ multiplex PCR; the TCRdb copy retains only in-frame clones and omits some. The sample shows approximately 100,000 clones, around 92% of them seen only once. The CDR3 runs 17 residues. Looked up from germline, CDR1 is MDHEN and CDR2 is SYDVKM. With 2 bases removed from V and 2 bases from J, the gap between germline ends came to 13 bases. This clonotype was obtained from a female donor with multiple sclerosis, enrolled in a pregnancy study. The chain employs TRBV28 and TRBJ2-6, with TRBD1 as a possible D gene (5 bases). Sequenced material: peripheral blood, taken in the third trimester of pregnancy. For the CDR3, the DNA is TGTGCCAGCAGTTTACCAACCACAGGAGCTGGGGCCAACGTCCTGACTTTC. It encodes CASSLPTTGAGANVLTF.